What follows are 31 T cell receptor beta chains derived from one specimen sequenced in a study of blood T cell repertoires in COVID-19. Some clones are missing from TCRdb's copy, which holds only in-frame ones; the method was immunoSEQ multiplex PCR. The sample contains 150,000 to 200,000 clones, approximately 80% of which appear only once. Sequencing input: peripheral blood. These receptors were taken from a human donor in a cohort sampled during active COVID-19.

The J gene is TRBJ2-2, the V gene TRBV3-1 (or the pseudogene TRBV3-2); 7 nucleotides agree with TRBD1. Per germline, CDR1 LGHDT and CDR2 YNNKEL (reference sequence). Trimming took 4 bases from V and 8 from J; bases not matched to a gene: 7. This CDR3 is built from 14 residues. In DNA, the CDR3 is TGTGCCAGCAGCCCGAGGGGGCGCGCGGGGGAGCTGTTTTTT. This sequence encodes CASSPRGRAGELFF.

This clone showed up just once. The genes are TRBV6-2 or TRBV6-3 and TRBJ2-1; 7 nucleotides agree with TRBD1. The J segment lost 10 bases and the V segment lost 0 bases, leaving 6 bases of the junction unmatched. Germline CDR1 is MNHEY and CDR2 is SVGEGT. The length of the CDR3 is 14 residues. This CDR3 is CASSYSLVRGEQFF. The CDR3 DNA is TGTGCCAGCAGTTACTCGTTGGTCAGGGGGGAGCAGTTCTTC.

This clone was detected ten times or more. This rearrangement joins TRBV10-3 to TRBJ1-1; D gene unclear. Trimming pared 0 bases from V and 6 bases from J, leaving 14 bases between. CDR3 length: 15 amino acids. Looked up from germline, CDR1 is ENHRY and CDR2 is SYGVKD. As DNA, the CDR3 is TGTGCCATCAGTGAGTCGATAGCCCCCTCCTCTGAAGCTTTCTTT. Protein product: CAISESIAPSSEAFF.

V usage is TRBV28 and J usage is TRBJ2-7; D gene ambiguous. The CDR3 length is 17 residues. Trimming removed 4 bases from V and 3 bases from J, with 22 bases in between. CDR1 MDHEN and CDR2 SYDVKM come from the germline V gene. CDR3 in DNA: TGTGCCAGCAGTTCCTATAGCCCCCCTGAAGGTCTCTACGAGCAGTACTTC. It yields the protein CASSSYSPPEGLYEQYF. Looking up the rest from reference TRBV28 and TRBJ2-7 gives the full variable domain: DVKVTQSSRYLVKRTGEKVFLECVQDMDHENMFWYRQDPGLGLRLIYFSYDVKMKEKGDIPEGYSVSREKKERFSLILESASTNQTSMYLCASSSYSPPEGLYEQYFGPGTRLTVT.

The chain links TRBV14 to TRBJ2-2; possible D gene TRBD1, 5 bases. The CDR3 totals 15 residues. Germline V lookup: CDR1 SGHDN, CDR2 FVKESK. V was cut by 4 bases and J by 4 bases, with 13 bases left in between. The CDR3 reads CASSRTGSSTGELFF. As DNA, the CDR3 is TGTGCCAGCAGCCGAACAGGTTCGTCCACCGGGGAGCTGTTTTTT.

This sequence joins TRBV19 and TRBJ2-7, with D possibly TRBD1 on 6 matching bases. Trimming left V 5 bases short and J 0 bases short, with 17 bases between. Germline V gene sequence: CDR1 LNHDA, CDR2 SQIVND (reference sequence). There are 16 residues in the CDR3. Here the CDR3 reads CASSGASRGSSYEQYF. CDR3 sequence (DNA): TGTGCCAGTAGTGGGGCTAGTAGGGGGAGCTCCTACGAGCAGTACTTC.

CDR3 sequence reads: CASSQAAGAGRGADTQYF. In nucleotides, the CDR3 is TGTGCCAGCAGCCAAGCTGCGGGAGCGGGCCGAGGGGCAGATACGCAGTATTTT. The chain recombines TRBV3-1 (or the pseudogene TRBV3-2) with TRBJ2-3; 7 bases are a match to TRBD2. Trimming cost V 1 base and J 4 bases; bases outside gene matches: 14. CDR1 is LGHDT, CDR2 YNNKEL, per germline (reference sequence). The CDR3 has 18 residues.

The CDR3 loop reads CAISGETGGIKSYEQYF. Written as DNA, the CDR3 is TGTGCCATCAGTGGGGAGACGGGGGGCATTAAATCCTACGAGCAGTACTTC. This sequence joins TRBV10-3 and TRBJ2-7, with TRBD2 as a possible D gene (7 bases). Trimming shortened V by 4 bases and J by 1 base, and 20 bases separated the two germline ends. Germline-derived CDR1 and CDR2 are ENHRY and SYGVKD. This CDR3 spans 17 amino acids.

This chain connects TRBV28 to TRBJ2-2; TRBD1 agrees at 9 bases. V shed 7 bases and J 6 bases; nucleotides not matched to a gene: 15. The CDR3 loop spans 17 amino acids. Germline V gene data show CDR1 as MDHEN and CDR2 as SYDVKM. Written as DNA, the CDR3 is TGTGCCAGCAAGCCCCTGCCGGGACAGGGCAACGCCGGGGAGCTGTTTTTT. It specifies CASKPLPGQGNAGELFF.

This chain joins TRBV5-1 and TRBJ2-5, with D possibly matching TRBD2 (6 bases). The CDR3 has 14 amino acids. Germline V gene lookup returns CDR1 SGHRS and CDR2 YFSETQ. Trimming removed 4 bases at V and 5 bases at J, with 15 bases between. Here the CDR3 DNA reads TGCGCCAGCAGCCCCCGTGGCGGGGTCGAGACCCAGTACTTC. It specifies CASSPRGGVETQYF.

The chain employs TRBV29-1 and TRBJ2-7; TRBD1 matches 10 bases. The CDR3 extends over 15 amino acids. Germline values: CDR1 SQVTM, CDR2 ANQGSEA. V gave up 0 bases and J gave up 4 bases; unmatched junction bases: 6. CDR3 nucleotide sequence: TGCAGCGTTGAAGACCCGGACAGGGGGTATTACGAGCAGTACTTC. Its translation: CSVEDPDRGYYEQYF.

This clone turned up a few times. This CDR3 is CASSEYGGVREQYF. In nucleotides, the CDR3 is TGTGCCAGCAGTGAATATGGGGGGGTGCGCGAGCAGTACTTC. The rearrangement links TRBV6-1 to TRBJ2-7, with TRBD2 identical over 7 bases. V dropped 2 bases and J dropped 6; count of bases not matched to a gene: 7. The germline V gene has CDR1 MNHNS and CDR2 SASEGT. This CDR3 is built from 14 residues.

This sequence joins TRBV27 and TRBJ2-1, with D unclear. The CDR3 spans 12 residues. V dropped 8 bases and J dropped 6 bases, with 11 bases sitting between them. Germline CDR1 MNHEY, CDR2 SMNVEV (reference sequence). The CDR3, as DNA: TGTGCCAGCGGTCTGCGTACCAATGAGCAGTTCTTC. This translates into CASGLRTNEQFF.

The chain has TRBV27 and TRBJ1-4, with D maybe TRBD1 (6 bases). The V end was cut by 4 bases, the J end by 6 bases, with 12 bases between. Per germline, CDR1 MNHEY and CDR2 SMNVEV (reference sequence). This CDR3 comprises 14 residues. CDR3 bases: TGTGCCAGCAGTTGGGGCAGGGGAGATGAAAAACTGTTTTTT. Its translation: CASSWGRGDEKLFF.

The chain carries TRBV2 and TRBJ2-7; 7 bases match TRBD2. The CDR3 loop spans 15 amino acids. After removal of 6 bases from V and 3 bases from J, the junction contained 11 bases not matched to a gene. Germline assignment: CDR1 SNHLY and CDR2 FYNNEI. The CDR3 loop reads CASSVGGDFNYEQYF. DNA of the CDR3: TGTGCCAGCAGCGTGGGGGGGGACTTTAACTACGAGCAGTACTTC.

The chain employs TRBV15 and TRBJ1-2; D gene uncertain. Germline V gene data show CDR1 as LNHNV and CDR2 as YYDKDF (reference sequence). This CDR3 is 12 amino acids long. Trimming removed 4 bases from V and 3 bases from J, with 6 bases in between. The CDR3 coding sequence is TGTGCCACCAGCAATTCAGACTATGGCTACACCTTC. Amino acids: CATSNSDYGYTF.

The rearrangement links TRBV7-9 to TRBJ1-6; TRBD1 aligns across 11 bases. CDR3 length: 13 residues. The V segment lost 5 bases and the J segment 9 bases; nucleotides outside the gene matches: 0. Germline-derived CDR1 and CDR2 are SEHNR and FQNEAQ (reference sequence). CDR3 sequence (DNA): TGTGCCAGCAGCGGGACAGGGGGTTCACCCCTCCACTTT. Translated, it gives CASSGTGGSPLHF. Full variable domain (missing parts from reference TRBV7-9 and TRBJ1-6): DTGVSQNPRHKITKRGQNVTFRCDPISEHNRLYWYRQTLGQGPEFLTYFQNEAQLEKSRLLSDRFSAERPKGSFSTLEIQRTEQGDSAMYLCASSGTGGSPLHFGNGTRLTVT.

The rearrangement uses TRBV12-3 or TRBV12-4 and TRBJ2-3, with D perhaps matching TRBD2 (6 bases). Trimming removed 7 bases from V and 6 bases from J, with 8 bases in between. This CDR3 is built from 11 residues. CDR3 loop: CASKAGDTQYF. Here the CDR3 DNA reads TGTGCCAGCAAGGCGGGGGATACGCAGTATTTT.

The chain has TRBV15 and TRBJ2-3, with D maybe TRBD2 (5 bases). This CDR3 has 17 amino acids. The germline V and J ends were trimmed by 3 bases and 5 bases, with 21 bases remaining between them. Germline lookup yields CDR1 LNHNV and CDR2 YYDKDF (reference sequence). CDR3 DNA: TGTGCCACCAGCAGTCGGCCTACGGGGAAGTCGCAAGATACGCAGTATTTT. This translates into CATSSRPTGKSQDTQYF.

This clone came up once. A much larger clone is a single base away; this may be a read error. This chain links TRBV13 with TRBJ2-1; no definite D call. This CDR3 spans 11 amino acids. CDR1 is PRHDT, CDR2 FYEKMQ, per germline (reference sequence). V was trimmed by 5 bases and J by 4 bases, leaving 3 bases between them. Here the CDR3 reads CASSRYNEQFF. The CDR3 DNA reads TGTGCCAGCAGCCGTTACAATGAGCAGTTCTTC.

Ten or more counts support this clone. The genes are TRBV5-6 and TRBJ1-2, with D possibly being TRBD1 (6 bases). V lost 2 bases, J lost 3 bases, and 17 bases lay in between. Per the germline V gene, CDR1 is SGHDT and CDR2 is YYEEEE. The CDR3 runs to 16 residues. CDR3 coding DNA: TGTGCCAGCAGCTTAGGCGGCGGGGGCGGGTACTATGGCTACACCTTC. Translating it yields CASSLGGGGGYYGYTF.

Remarks on this clone: Other DNA sequences in this sample translate to the same CDR3. The J gene is TRBJ1-5, the V gene TRBV12-3 or TRBV12-4, with no clear D. V dropped 3 bases and J dropped 2 bases, with 5 bases sitting between them. The CDR3 length is 13 residues. This chain's CDR3 is CASSFGGNQPQHF. The CDR3 DNA follows: TGTGCCAGCAGTTTCGGTGGCAATCAGCCCCAGCATTTT.

The genes are TRBV6-5 and TRBJ2-1; D unclear. The CDR3 is made up of 15 amino acids. Trimming took 4 bases from V and 3 from J, leaving 13 bases between them. Germline-derived CDR1 and CDR2 are MNHEY and SVGAGI. The CDR3 bases are TGTGCCAGCAGTTGGGCAGGTGGTAGCTACAATGAGCAGTTCTTC. Translating gives CASSWAGGSYNEQFF.

In its sample, this clone was seen a few times. This rearrangement joins TRBV19 to TRBJ2-3; TRBD2 matches 14 bases. The CDR3 is 20 residues long. Germline CDR1 is LNHDA and CDR2 is SQIVND (reference sequence). After removal of 6 bases from V and 3 bases from J, the junction contained 17 bases not matched to a gene. This CDR3 reads CASSAKGLAGVRQFTDTQYF. The CDR3 region has the DNA TGTGCCAGTAGCGCCAAGGGACTAGCGGGAGTTCGGCAATTTACAGATACGCAGTATTTT.

The gene calls are TRBV28 and TRBJ2-1; D gene unclear. Germline CDR1 reads MDHEN; CDR2 reads SYDVKM. There are 13 residues in the CDR3. The V end was cut by 6 bases, the J end by 6 bases, with 12 bases between. In DNA, the CDR3 is TGTGCCAGCAGATCCCCCCCCTCCAATGAGCAGTTCTTC. It encodes CASRSPPSNEQFF.

This rearrangement joins TRBV7-2 to TRBJ2-7; maybe TRBD2 (5 bases). The CDR3 extends over 14 amino acids. Trimming shortened V by 3 bases and J by 4 bases, and 13 bases separated the two germline ends. Germline V gene data show CDR1 as SGHTA and CDR2 as FQGNSA. CDR3 sequence: CASSFASRNYEQYF. DNA of the CDR3: TGTGCCAGCAGCTTCGCTAGCCGCAATTACGAGCAGTACTTC.

V usage is TRBV9 and J usage is TRBJ1-4, with D possibly being TRBD1 (5 bases). Germline values: CDR1 SGDLS, CDR2 YYNGEE. Deletions cut 3 bases from V and 4 bases from J, with 10 bases between. The CDR3 totals 14 residues. The CDR3 nucleotides read TGTGCCAGCAGCGACGGGACTGGTAATGAAAAACTGTTTTTT. Its translation: CASSDGTGNEKLFF.

V is TRBV4-3 and J is TRBJ2-3; weak D call: TRBD2 (6 bases). V lost 1 base, J lost 4 bases, and 15 bases lay in between. Germline CDR1 and CDR2: LGHNA and YSLEER. The CDR3 sequence is 16 residues long. CDR3 DNA sequence: TGCGCCAGCAGCCAAGGTTCAGCGACGGGGGCAGATACGCAGTATTTT. Residues: CASSQGSATGADTQYF.

The CDR3 DNA reads TGTGCCAGCAGCCTCGACAGGGGGCGCACAGATACGCAGTATTTT. It encodes CASSLDRGRTDTQYF. The chain joins TRBV2 to TRBJ2-3, with 10 bases that match TRBD1. Germline CDR1 is SNHLY and CDR2 is FYNNEI. J gave up 1 base and V 6 bases, and 4 bases lay outside the gene matches. This CDR3 region has 15 residues. The complete variable domain, with remaining parts taken from reference TRBV2 and TRBJ2-3, reads EPEVTQTPSHQVTQMGQEVILRCVPISNHLYFYWYRQILGQKVEFLVSFYNNEISEKSEIFDDQFSVERPDGSNFTLKIRSTKLEDSAMYFCASSLDRGRTDTQYFGPGTRLTVL.

The chain uses TRBV30 and TRBJ1-2; D remains unclear. Per germline, CDR1 GTSNPN and CDR2 SVGIG (reference sequence). The CDR3 contains 12 residues. Trimming removed 5 bases from V and 2 bases from J, with 9 bases in between. The DNA of the CDR3 is TGTGCCTGGTTTGTAGAAAACTATGGCTACACCTTC. Amino acids: CAWFVENYGYTF.

The rearrangement uses TRBV6-5 and TRBJ2-3, with D unresolved. CDR3 length equals 15 residues. Germline V gene data show CDR1 as MNHEY and CDR2 as SVGAGI. V lost 6 bases to trimming and J lost 3 bases, with 16 bases between them. The CDR3 loop reads CASSLKRRETDTQYF. DNA for the CDR3: TGTGCCAGCAGCCTCAAACGAAGAGAGACAGATACGCAGTATTTT.